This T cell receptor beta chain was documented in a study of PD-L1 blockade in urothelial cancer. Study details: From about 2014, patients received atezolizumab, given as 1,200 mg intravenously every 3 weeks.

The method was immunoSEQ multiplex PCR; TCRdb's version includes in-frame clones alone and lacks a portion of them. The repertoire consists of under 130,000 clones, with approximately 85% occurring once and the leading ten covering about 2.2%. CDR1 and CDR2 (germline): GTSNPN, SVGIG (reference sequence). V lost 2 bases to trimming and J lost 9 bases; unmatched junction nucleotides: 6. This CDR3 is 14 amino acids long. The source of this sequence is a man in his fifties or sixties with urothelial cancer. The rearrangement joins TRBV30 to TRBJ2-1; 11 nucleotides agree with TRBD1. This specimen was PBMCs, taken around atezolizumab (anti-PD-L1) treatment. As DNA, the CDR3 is TGTGCCTGGAGTCGGGACAGGGGGTTCTCTGAGCAGTTCTTC. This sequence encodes CAWSRDRGFSEQFF.